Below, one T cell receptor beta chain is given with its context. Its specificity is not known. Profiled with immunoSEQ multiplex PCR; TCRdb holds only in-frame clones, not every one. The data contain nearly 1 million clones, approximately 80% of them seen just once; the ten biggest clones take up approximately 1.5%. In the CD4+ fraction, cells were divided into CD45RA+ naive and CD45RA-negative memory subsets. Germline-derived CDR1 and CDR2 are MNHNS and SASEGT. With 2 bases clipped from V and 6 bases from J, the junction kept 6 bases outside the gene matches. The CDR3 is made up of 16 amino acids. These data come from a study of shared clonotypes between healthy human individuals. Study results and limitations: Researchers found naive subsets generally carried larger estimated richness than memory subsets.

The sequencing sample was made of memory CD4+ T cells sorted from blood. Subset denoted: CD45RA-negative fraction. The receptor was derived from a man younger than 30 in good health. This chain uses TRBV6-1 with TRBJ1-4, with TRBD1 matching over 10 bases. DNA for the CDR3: TGTGCCAGCAGTGAATTAAGCGGGACAGGGGATGAAAAACTGTTTTTT. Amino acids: CASSELSGTGDEKLFF.